A single sample gave rise to the 10 T cell receptor beta chains below, sequenced in a study of shared clonotypes between healthy human individuals. Produced via immunoSEQ multiplex PCR; TCRdb's table is partial and in-frame only. The table lists under 1,100,000 clones, approximately 78% of them singletons, with roughly 0.57% in the top ten. Material for sequencing was memory CD4+ T cells from PBMCs. Specified subset: CD45RA-negative fraction. The receptors were gathered from a man aged 18 to 29 in good health. Some clones in this sample may be carry-over from other donors' samples.

V and J are TRBV6-1 and TRBJ1-3, with D hard to call. The CDR3 consists of 14 residues. Germline V lookup: CDR1 MNHNS, CDR2 SASEGT. The ends were cut back, 6 bases at V and 0 bases at J, with 9 bases in the middle. The CDR3 here is CASSQDNSGNTIYF. The CDR3 DNA reads TGTGCCAGCAGCCAGGATAACTCTGGAAACACCATATATTTT.

The chain employs TRBV28 and TRBJ2-2, with a tentative D call TRBD1 (5 bases). The germline V and J ends were trimmed by 8 bases and 4 bases, with 14 bases remaining between them. Germline V lookup: CDR1 MDHEN, CDR2 SYDVKM. This CDR3 has 14 residues. In DNA, the CDR3 is TGTGCCAGCGGCCTTCAGGGATCCACCGGGGAGCTGTTTTTT. Residues: CASGLQGSTGELFF.

This chain links TRBV18 with TRBJ2-3; TRBD1 matches at 9 bases. The CDR3 extends over 15 amino acids. Per the germline V gene, CDR1 is KGHSH and CDR2 is LQKENI. The V gene end was trimmed by 2 bases and the J gene end by 3 bases; junction bases not matched to a gene: 3. The CDR3 DNA is TGTGCCAGCTCACCAGTAGGACAGGGGACAGATACGCAGTATTTT. Protein product: CASSPVGQGTDTQYF.

The genes are TRBV5-6 and TRBJ2-5; 12 nucleotides agree with TRBD2. Losses at the gene ends were 4 bases for V and 3 bases for J; bases not matched to a gene: 4. Germline CDR1 reads SGHDT; CDR2 reads YYEEEE. The CDR3 has 15 residues. Here the CDR3 reads CASSPTSGSKETQYF. CDR3 nucleotides: TGTGCCAGCAGCCCGACTAGCGGGAGTAAAGAGACCCAGTACTTC.

This clone has just one count. The chain is built from TRBV27 and TRBJ1-2; D remains ambiguous. This CDR3 has 13 residues. CDR1 MNHEY and CDR2 SMNVEV come from the germline V gene (reference sequence). V dropped 0 bases and J dropped 7 bases, with 9 bases sitting between them. The CDR3, as DNA: TGTGCCAGCAGTTTATCGTATATGGGTGGCTACACCTTC. Protein sequence: CASSLSYMGGYTF.

This rearrangement joins TRBV9 to TRBJ1-1; D unclear. The V end lost 2 bases, the J end lost 11 bases, and 7 bases lay between the germline ends. The germline gives CDR1 SGDLS, CDR2 YYNGEE. The CDR3 is made up of 10 amino acids. CDR3: CASSVVSAFF. DNA of the CDR3: TGTGCCAGCAGCGTGGTGAGTGCTTTCTTT.

The chain couples TRBV4-3 to TRBJ1-2; possibly TRBD1 for D (5 bases). Trimming shortened V by 0 bases and J by 8 bases, and 19 bases separated the two germline ends. The CDR3 loop spans 16 amino acids. The V gene's germline CDR1 is LGHNA and CDR2 YSLEER. CDR3 residues: CASSQDYLGTGGGYTF. The CDR3 coding sequence is TGCGCCAGCAGCCAAGATTACTTAGGAACCGGGGGAGGCTACACCTTC.

This clone was picked up one time. The V call is TRBV6-1, the J call TRBJ2-7, with D unresolved. This CDR3 region has 15 residues. CDR1 and CDR2 (germline): MNHNS, SASEGT. The V end lost 1 base, the J end lost 0 bases, and 10 bases lay between the germline ends. CDR3 coding DNA: TGTGCCAGCAGTGAAGTGACACCGAGCTCCTACGAGCAGTACTTC. Protein product: CASSEVTPSSYEQYF.

This chain connects TRBV7-6 to TRBJ2-5, with unresolved D. CDR1 is SGHVS and CDR2 is FNYEAQ in the germline V gene. The CDR3 is made up of 13 amino acids. With 1 base removed from V and 7 bases from J, the gap between germline ends came to 10 bases. CDR3 DNA sequence: TGTGCCAGCAGCTTAGAAGGCGGAGCGACCCAGTACTTC. Amino acids: CASSLEGGATQYF.

The chain employs TRBV2 and TRBJ1-5; 7 bases are a match to TRBD1. V shed 6 bases, J shed 3 bases, and the junction held 5 bases outside the gene matches. CDR1 is SNHLY, CDR2 FYNNEI, per germline. The CDR3 totals 14 residues. The CDR3 spells CASRVQGNNQPQHF. In nucleotides, the CDR3 is TGTGCCAGCAGGGTACAGGGGAACAATCAGCCCCAGCATTTT.